The subject of this entry is one T cell receptor (beta chain). Sequenced by immunoSEQ multiplex PCR; TCRdb stores in-frame clones only, minus some. The data contain 200,000 or so clones, 65% to 90% of them singletons. Looked up from germline, CDR1 is KGHDR and CDR2 is SFDVKD. The CDR3 consists of 14 residues. Trimming took 5 bases from V and 2 from J, leaving 9 bases between them. The data derive from a study of blood T cell repertoires in COVID-19. The sample comprised PBMCs or T cells enriched from blood (not recorded which). The origin of this receptor is a woman between 40 and 55 years old with acute COVID-19. The genes are TRBV24-1 and TRBJ1-5; D unclear. The CDR3 reads CATSGAGRNQPQHF. The CDR3 region has the DNA TGTGCCACCAGTGGAGCGGGCCGCAATCAGCCCCAGCATTTT.